Listed here are 12 T cell receptor beta chains from one sample, sequenced in a study of technical replicates of blood from several donors. The table came from immunoSEQ multiplex PCR; TCRdb's copy has only in-frame clones and leaves some out. This sample yields about 100,000 clones, of which nearly 96% are seen a single time; 0.2% to 0.25% belongs to the top ten. The sequenced sample consisted of T cells isolated from PBMCs. The receptors shown here come from a human donor in good health.

The chain recombines TRBV2 with TRBJ2-5, with 10 bases matching TRBD1. Germline lookup yields CDR1 SNHLY and CDR2 FYNNEI. Trimming took 5 bases from V and 3 from J; bases not matched to a gene: 6. This CDR3 has 15 residues. CDR3 protein: CASSPWDRGEETQYF. CDR3 DNA sequence: TGTGCCAGCAGTCCCTGGGACAGGGGAGAAGAGACCCAGTACTTC.

The chain has TRBV27 and TRBJ2-1, with 7 bases matching TRBD1. This CDR3 is built from 13 residues. With V trimmed by 8 bases and J by 4 bases, 5 bases remained unmatched. Germline CDR1 and CDR2: MNHEY and SMNVEV (reference sequence). Here the CDR3 DNA reads TGTGCCAGCTCCGGGACAGCATACAATGAGCAGTTCTTC. This gives the protein CASSGTAYNEQFF.

This chain joins TRBV7-8 and TRBJ2-7; 7 bases are shared with TRBD1. Germline V gene data show CDR1 as SGHVS and CDR2 as FQNEAQ. This CDR3 is built from 14 residues. Trimming cost V 7 bases and J 0 bases; bases outside gene matches: 6. Written as DNA, the CDR3 is TGTGCCAGCACCAAGAGGGACAGCTCCTACGAGCAGTACTTC. It yields the protein CASTKRDSSYEQYF.

The rearrangement joins TRBV4-1 to TRBJ2-7; D is ambiguous. Germline CDR1 reads MGHRA; CDR2 reads YSYEKL. Trimming removed 3 bases at V and 4 bases at J, with 10 bases between. The CDR3 consists of 13 residues. In DNA, the CDR3 is TGCGCCAGCAGCCATCCCCCCTATTACGAGCAGTACTTC. Its translation: CASSHPPYYEQYF.

The chain has TRBV5-1 and TRBJ1-1; D perhaps matches TRBD1 (5 bases). This CDR3 has 14 amino acids. CDR1 and CDR2 from the germline V gene are SGHRS and YFSETQ. V was shortened by 6 bases and J by 0 bases, with 12 bases between the two germline ends. The CDR3 spells CASTSPGLNTEAFF. The CDR3, as DNA: TGCGCCAGCACCTCGCCAGGGTTGAACACTGAAGCTTTCTTT.

The rearrangement uses TRBV6-6 and TRBJ2-7; TRBD1 aligns across 8 bases. Losses at the gene ends were 4 bases for V and 5 bases for J; bases not matched to a gene: 10. The germline gives CDR1 MNHNY, CDR2 SVGAGI (reference sequence). This CDR3 is 15 amino acids long. The CDR3 DNA sequence: TGTGCCAGCAGTTCCCCGCGGACAGGGAGCAACGAGCAGTACTTC. The encoded protein is CASSSPRTGSNEQYF.

The chain joins TRBV10-2 to TRBJ2-5; 8 bases fit TRBD2. CDR1 and CDR2 from the germline V gene are WSHSY and SAAADI. The CDR3 is 15 amino acids. With 2 bases clipped from V and 4 bases from J, the junction kept 6 bases outside the gene matches. CDR3 residues: CASSEPGAGGETQYF. CDR3 DNA sequence: TGCGCCAGCAGTGAGCCAGGGGCGGGAGGAGAGACCCAGTACTTC.

This clone was found a few times. This chain connects TRBV5-1 to TRBJ2-6, with a possible D match to TRBD1 (6 bases). CDR1 is SGHRS and CDR2 is YFSETQ in the germline V gene. The CDR3 length is 16 residues. V was clipped by 0 bases and J by 4 bases, with 11 bases between them. CDR3 in amino acids: CASSLGAGAGANVLTF. The CDR3, as DNA: TGCGCCAGCAGCTTGGGGGCAGGGGCAGGGGCCAACGTCCTGACTTTC.

This chain's CDR3 is CAASKNEKLFF. The CDR3 DNA reads as TGCGCGGCATCCAAGAATGAAAAACTGTTTTTT. The genes are TRBV20-1 and TRBJ1-4; D remains ambiguous. CDR1 is DFQATT, CDR2 SNEGSKA, per germline (reference sequence). The CDR3 covers 11 residues.

The rearrangement uses TRBV6-1 and TRBJ2-3; tentatively, D is TRBD2 (6 bases). The CDR3 is 17 residues long. Germline CDR1 MNHNS, CDR2 SASEGT. Trimming cost V 4 bases and J 0 bases, with 17 bases left between them. DNA for the CDR3: TGTGCCAGCAGTGTACCGCGGGGCCAGCTAAGCACAGATACGCAGTATTTT. Translated, it gives CASSVPRGQLSTDTQYF.

V gene TRBV10-3 combines with J gene TRBJ2-5; D is perhaps TRBD2 (7 bases). Germline V gene sequence: CDR1 ENHRY, CDR2 SYGVKD. V lost 8 bases and J 0 bases, leaving 13 bases between the germline ends. The CDR3 is made up of 14 amino acids. CDR3 sequence reads: CAIWGGQNQETQYF. Here the CDR3 DNA reads TGTGCCATCTGGGGGGGACAAAACCAAGAGACCCAGTACTTC.

The chain links TRBV7-3 to TRBJ2-1; 11 bases align to TRBD2. V was clipped by 4 bases and J by 7 bases; unmatched bases: 15. CDR1 is SGHTA, CDR2 FQGTGA, per germline. The CDR3 runs to 18 residues. In nucleotides, the CDR3 is TGTGCCAGCAGCTCCCTCCCGTATAGCGGGGGGGCGGCGAATGAGCAGTTCTTC. Its protein is CASSSLPYSGGAANEQFF.